Listed below are T cell receptor beta chains from one sample, sequenced in a study of blood T cell repertoires in COVID-19. Using immunoSEQ multiplex PCR, the repertoire was profiled, and TCRdb retains in-frame clones only, with some absent. The table has approximately 99,000 clones, around 81% seen once; the top ten hold approximately 4.1%. Sequenced input: peripheral blood. The source is a woman in her seventies with acute or convalescent COVID-19. CDR3s include the opening cysteine and the closing phenylalanine or tryptophan. Fields, in order: J gene, V gene, CDR3 protein.

j_gene: TRBJ1-1
v_gene: TRBV12-5
CDR3aa: CASGSTVGTEAFF

j_gene: TRBJ2-7
v_gene: TRBV6-6
CDR3aa: CASSYGQGTYEQYF

j_gene: TRBJ1-2
v_gene: TRBV9
CDR3aa: CASSVLRTGKNYGYTF

j_gene: TRBJ1-1
v_gene: TRBV6-5
CDR3aa: CASSYTGTGGIEAFF

j_gene: TRBJ1-5
v_gene: TRBV19
CDR3aa: CASSTWSHSNQPQHF

j_gene: TRBJ1-5
v_gene: TRBV5-5
CDR3aa: CASSLAQGAQPQHF

j_gene: TRBJ1-1
v_gene: TRBV6-6
CDR3aa: CASRPDRGFYTEAFF

j_gene: TRBJ1-1
v_gene: TRBV11-2
CDR3aa: CASSPGRGTAFF

j_gene: TRBJ1-1
v_gene: TRBV2
CDR3aa: CASSEREEIGTEAFF

j_gene: TRBJ2-7
v_gene: TRBV9
CDR3aa: CASSVEPGGSYEQYF

j_gene: TRBJ2-2
v_gene: TRBV29-1
CDR3aa: CSVARGNSGELFF

j_gene: TRBJ1-1
v_gene: TRBV9
CDR3aa: CASSAIPGANTEAFF

j_gene: TRBJ2-2
v_gene: TRBV5-4
CDR3aa: CASSRRTGDTGELFF

j_gene: TRBJ2-7
v_gene: TRBV7-3
CDR3aa: CASSIAGGPYEQYF

j_gene: TRBJ1-5
v_gene: TRBV28
CDR3aa: CASMRDNQPQHF

j_gene: TRBJ1-1
v_gene: TRBV28
CDR3aa: CASRRTGGSEAFF

j_gene: TRBJ1-4
v_gene: TRBV3-1/TRBV3-2
CDR3aa: CASSIRTGLQEKLFF

j_gene: TRBJ1-1
v_gene: TRBV7-3
CDR3aa: CASSLTTGAETEAFF

j_gene: TRBJ1-5
v_gene: TRBV5-8
CDR3aa: CASSLSGTPYNQPQHF

j_gene: TRBJ1-2
v_gene: TRBV28
CDR3aa: CAIAGTGVYYGYTF

j_gene: TRBJ1-5
v_gene: TRBV28
CDR3aa: CASRRQGGNQPQHF

j_gene: TRBJ1-1
v_gene: TRBV5-1
CDR3aa: CASSPGQGNTEAFF

j_gene: TRBJ1-1
v_gene: TRBV10-3
CDR3aa: CAISGGQANTEAFF

j_gene: TRBJ2-3
v_gene: TRBV19
CDR3aa: CASSPLAGTDTQYF

j_gene: TRBJ2-7
v_gene: TRBV7-3
CDR3aa: CASSSQAGAVYEQYF

j_gene: TRBJ2-5
v_gene: TRBV7-8
CDR3aa: CASSQGAGTGEGETQYF

j_gene: TRBJ2-2
v_gene: TRBV2
CDR3aa: CASSERGRRETGELFF

j_gene: TRBJ1-2
v_gene: TRBV12-3/TRBV12-4
CDR3aa: CASRGHFYGYTF

j_gene: TRBJ2-3
v_gene: TRBV18
CDR3aa: CASSPLADTQYF

j_gene: TRBJ1-2
v_gene: TRBV11-2
CDR3aa: CASSFGQGAGGYTF

j_gene: TRBJ2-1
v_gene: TRBV24-1
CDR3aa: CATSDLDRSGNEQFF

j_gene: TRBJ2-1
v_gene: TRBV5-1
CDR3aa: CASSLGRGNNNEQFF

j_gene: TRBJ1-1
v_gene: TRBV2
CDR3aa: CASSENGYTEAFF

j_gene: TRBJ2-2
v_gene: TRBV7-9
CDR3aa: CASSPGRASGSGTGELFF

j_gene: TRBJ1-1
v_gene: TRBV6-5
CDR3aa: CASSSPHRNTEAFF

j_gene: TRBJ1-5
v_gene: TRBV28
CDR3aa: CASSHRRTGGNQPQHF

j_gene: TRBJ2-5
v_gene: TRBV27
CDR3aa: CASSLNRGRGETQYF

j_gene: TRBJ2-1
v_gene: TRBV7-2
CDR3aa: CASSPDSKRFF

j_gene: TRBJ1-2
v_gene: TRBV28
CDR3aa: CASSPPRQGHGYTF

j_gene: TRBJ2-7
v_gene: TRBV28
CDR3aa: CASSQTDRRGEQYF

j_gene: TRBJ1-2
v_gene: TRBV7-3
CDR3aa: CASSLRGTGRHYGYTF

j_gene: TRBJ1-1
v_gene: TRBV6-2/TRBV6-3
CDR3aa: CASSKTGTGKAFF

j_gene: TRBJ1-3
v_gene: TRBV5-4
CDR3aa: CASSLDPSRSGNTIYF

j_gene: TRBJ2-3
v_gene: TRBV2
CDR3aa: CASSSDRGTDTQYF

j_gene: TRBJ2-2
v_gene: TRBV15
CDR3aa: CAARGMRLAGVNASRGNTGELFF

j_gene: TRBJ1-2
v_gene: TRBV2
CDR3aa: CASGSTGGVYGYTF

j_gene: TRBJ1-2
v_gene: TRBV5-6
CDR3aa: CASSEQGPYGYTF

j_gene: TRBJ2-1
v_gene: TRBV11-2
CDR3aa: CASSIAGGLGEQFF